One sample yielded the 30 T cell receptor beta chains listed below, sequenced in a study of blood T cell repertoires in COVID-19. Data came from immunoSEQ multiplex PCR; TCRdb stores just in-frame clones and leaves some out. The table lists 10,000 to 15,000 clones, about 73% of them singletons. Material for sequencing was peripheral blood. The source of these receptors is a human donor in a cohort sampled during active COVID-19.

The chain recombines TRBV2 with TRBJ2-6; 9 bases agree with TRBD1. Trimming removed 8 bases from V and 12 bases from J; junction bases left unmatched: 14. Per the germline V gene, CDR1 is SNHLY and CDR2 is FYNNEI. There are 15 residues in the CDR3. CDR3 in DNA: TGTGCCAGCGGTCAAACAGGGGGCGGATCAGTCGTCCTGACTTTC. It specifies CASGQTGGGSVVLTF.

The chain combines TRBV7-9 with TRBJ2-5; 8 positions match TRBD2. The CDR3 has 16 amino acids. With 2 bases clipped from V and 2 bases from J, the junction kept 7 bases outside the gene matches. Germline V gene sequence: CDR1 SEHNR, CDR2 FQNEAQ (reference sequence). The CDR3 is CASSLRPSGLQETQYF. The CDR3 coding sequence is TGTGCCAGCAGCTTAAGGCCTAGCGGGCTTCAAGAGACCCAGTACTTC.

The genes are TRBV27 and TRBJ2-3; TRBD2 aligns across 7 bases. V gave up 6 bases and J gave up 6 bases; unmatched junction bases: 6. From germline, CDR1 is MNHEY and CDR2 SMNVEV (reference sequence). The CDR3 runs to 13 residues. CDR3 nucleotide sequence: TGTGCCAGCAGAGCGGCGGGGGAGGATACGCAGTATTTT. This encodes CASRAAGEDTQYF.

The V call is TRBV28, the J call TRBJ2-1; 8 bases align to TRBD1. Germline V gene data show CDR1 as MDHEN and CDR2 as SYDVKM. The CDR3 is made up of 14 amino acids. The ends lost 7 bases at V and 5 bases at J; junction bases unmatched: 7. The CDR3 bases are TGTGCCAGCAATCCCGGGACAGGAAACAATGAGCAGTTCTTC. The encoded protein is CASNPGTGNNEQFF.

The V gene is TRBV7-2, the J gene TRBJ2-7; tentatively, D is TRBD1 (6 bases). The CDR3 loop spans 13 amino acids. Deletions cut 1 base from V and 6 bases from J, with 10 bases between. Looked up from germline, CDR1 is SGHTA and CDR2 is FQGNSA. The CDR3 here is CASSLENRAEQYF. The CDR3 DNA reads as TGTGCCAGCAGCTTAGAAAACAGGGCCGAGCAGTACTTC.

The chain is built from TRBV19 and TRBJ1-2; D is ambiguous. The germline V gene encodes CDR1 LNHDA and CDR2 SQIVND (reference sequence). Trimming removed 5 bases from V and 8 bases from J, with 15 bases in between. CDR3 length equals 13 residues. As DNA, the CDR3 is TGTGCCAGTAGTCGAGGCTTATTAAACGGCTACACCTTC. Its protein is CASSRGLLNGYTF.

The rearrangement links TRBV6-1 to TRBJ1-1; possibly TRBD1 for D (6 bases). The V and J ends lost 2 bases and 5 bases respectively, with 15 bases between them. Looked up from germline, CDR1 is MNHNS and CDR2 is SASEGT. The length of the CDR3 is 15 residues. CDR3 sequence: CASSEWAGQGTEAFF. CDR3 nucleotides: TGTGCCAGCAGTGAATGGGCAGGGCAGGGGACTGAAGCTTTCTTT.

The chain recombines TRBV3-1 (or the pseudogene TRBV3-2) with TRBJ1-6; possibly TRBD1 for D (5 bases). The germline V gene has CDR1 LGHDT and CDR2 YNNKEL (reference sequence). V was cut by 8 bases and J by 9 bases, with 14 bases left in between. The CDR3 is 13 amino acids. CDR3 in DNA: TGTGCCAGCCACGGGGCCGGGAGTTCACCCCTCCACTTT. Its translation is CASHGAGSSPLHF.

This clone was seen a few times. The J gene is TRBJ2-2, the V gene TRBV7-9; possible D gene TRBD1, 6 bases. The V gene's germline CDR1 is SEHNR and CDR2 FQNEAQ (reference sequence). The CDR3 has 16 amino acids. V dropped 4 bases and J dropped 5 bases, with 17 bases sitting between them. In DNA, the CDR3 is TGTGCCAGCAGCTCAACAGTAAACAGGGCGACCGGGGAGCTGTTTTTT. This encodes CASSSTVNRATGELFF.

The chain employs TRBV6-6 and TRBJ2-7; the match to TRBD1 covers 11 bases. The V and J ends lost 5 bases and 9 bases, in that order; junction bases with no gene match: 6. Germline V gene data show CDR1 as MNHNY and CDR2 as SVGAGI (reference sequence). CDR3 length equals 13 residues. The CDR3: CASSNTGTGGQYF. The CDR3 DNA follows: TGTGCCAGCAGTAACACCGGGACAGGGGGGCAGTACTTC.

In nucleotides, the CDR3 is TGTGCCAGCAGCGCAGATTTATTCTCTGGAAACACCATATATTTT. Translating gives CASSADLFSGNTIYF. The J gene is TRBJ1-3, the V gene TRBV9; no reliable D call. Germline CDR1 reads SGDLS; CDR2 reads YYNGEE. Trimming took off 3 bases at V and 0 bases at J, with 10 bases between the two ends. The CDR3 is 15 amino acids. Drawing the rest from reference TRBV9 and TRBJ1-3, the complete variable domain is DSGVTQTPKHLITATGQRVTLRCSPRSGDLSVYWYQQSLDQGLQFLIQYYNGEERAKGNILERFSAQQFPDLHSELNLSSLELGDSALYFCASSADLFSGNTIYFGEGSWLTVV.

This clone was counted only a few times. This chain uses TRBV5-1 with TRBJ1-1; D may be TRBD1 (5 bases). Trimming removed 4 bases from V and 10 bases from J, with 17 bases in between. The length of the CDR3 is 13 residues. Germline V lookup: CDR1 SGHRS, CDR2 YFSETQ. CDR3 protein: CASSPEGEGRAFF. The CDR3 coding sequence is TGCGCCAGCAGCCCGGAGGGTGAGGGACGAGCTTTCTTT.

This clone was counted between two and nine times. The rearrangement links TRBV5-1 to TRBJ1-6; no clear D. The CDR3 contains 15 residues. The V gene lost 2 bases and the J gene lost 7 bases, with 13 bases spanning the gap. The germline CDR1 and CDR2 sequences are SGHRS and YFSETQ. CDR3 nucleotides: TGCGCCAGCAGCTTAGAGGGTCTCGGGAATTCACCCCTCCACTTT. Encoded protein: CASSLEGLGNSPLHF.

The rearrangement uses TRBV18 and TRBJ1-1; 7 nucleotides agree with TRBD1. CDR3 length: 13 amino acids. CDR1 is KGHSH, CDR2 LQKENI, per germline. V lost 3 bases to trimming and J lost 7 bases; unmatched junction nucleotides: 5. CDR3 protein: CASSPGTALEAFF. CDR3 nucleotide sequence: TGTGCCAGCTCACCGGGGACAGCCCTTGAAGCTTTCTTT.

The chain has TRBV5-6 and TRBJ1-4; 8 nucleotides align to TRBD1. The V and J ends lost 5 bases and 1 base, in that order; junction bases with no gene match: 7. There are 16 residues in the CDR3. Germline V lookup: CDR1 SGHDT, CDR2 YYEEEE. CDR3 in amino acids: CASSFDRGLTNEKLFF. In nucleotides, the CDR3 is TGTGCCAGCAGTTTTGACAGGGGCCTAACTAATGAAAAACTGTTTTTT.

V usage is TRBV5-1 and J usage is TRBJ1-2, with 7 bases aligning to TRBD1. The V segment lost 4 bases and the J segment 9 bases; nucleotides outside the gene matches: 9. Germline values: CDR1 SGHRS, CDR2 YFSETQ. The CDR3 has 13 residues. CDR3 nucleotide sequence: TGCGCCAGCAGCACTGGACAGGATCGGAGCTACACCTTC. It encodes CASSTGQDRSYTF.

The chain combines TRBV20-1 with TRBJ1-2; D uncertain. In germline, CDR1 is DFQATT, CDR2 SNEGSKA (reference sequence). V was shortened by 3 bases and J by 4 bases, with 6 bases between the two germline ends. The CDR3 loop spans 11 amino acids. CDR3 DNA sequence: TGCAGTGCTAGCACATCCTATGGCTACACCTTC. Protein: CSASTSYGYTF.

This clone was seen a few times. CDR3 coding DNA: TGCGCCAGCAGCTTGGGGGAGGTTGGCACTGAAGCTTTCTTT. Its translation: CASSLGEVGTEAFF. The rearrangement uses TRBV5-1 and TRBJ1-1, with D hard to call. Germline loops: CDR1 SGHRS, CDR2 YFSETQ. The CDR3 loop spans 14 amino acids. V was pared by 0 bases and J by 4 bases, with 10 bases between.

This clone was seen a single time. This rearrangement joins TRBV6-5 to TRBJ2-3, with a possible D match to TRBD2 (7 bases). The CDR3 runs 15 residues. V lost 3 bases and J 6 bases, leaving 16 bases between the germline ends. Germline V gene sequence: CDR1 MNHEY, CDR2 SVGAGI. The CDR3: CASSYGGGPSDTQYF. The CDR3 DNA reads TGTGCCAGCAGTTATGGGGGGGGGCCATCCGATACGCAGTATTTT.

The rearrangement joins TRBV28 to TRBJ2-7; 7 bases match TRBD1. V was pared by 6 bases and J by 3 bases, with 5 bases of the junction left unmatched. This CDR3 has 13 amino acids. From germline, CDR1 is MDHEN and CDR2 SYDVKM. In DNA, the CDR3 is TGTGCCAGCAGCCCGGGACAGAGCTACGAGCAGTACTTC. Its protein product is CASSPGQSYEQYF.

The chain employs TRBV27 and TRBJ1-4, with D possibly matching TRBD1 (6 bases). Germline CDR1 is MNHEY and CDR2 is SMNVEV (reference sequence). The ends were cut back, 8 bases at V and 8 bases at J, with 15 bases in the middle. The CDR3 contains 13 residues. The chain's CDR3 is CASAADRPEKLFF. DNA for the CDR3: TGTGCCAGCGCAGCGGACAGACCAGAAAAACTGTTTTTT.

The chain has TRBV30 and TRBJ2-2, with TRBD2 as a possible D gene (7 bases). Trimming left V 3 bases short and J 2 bases short, with 16 bases between. CDR1 is GTSNPN and CDR2 is SVGIG in the germline V gene (reference sequence). This CDR3 contains 16 residues. CDR3 protein: CAWSGIGGVNTGELFF. CDR3 nucleotide sequence: TGTGCCTGGAGCGGGATAGGGGGGGTTAACACCGGGGAGCTGTTTTTT.

The chain couples TRBV5-1 to TRBJ1-1; D is unresolved. The CDR3 has 16 amino acids. V lost 4 bases and J 2 bases, leaving 18 bases between the germline ends. Germline values: CDR1 SGHRS, CDR2 YFSETQ. Here the CDR3 reads CASSRRAGRKNTEAFF. The CDR3 DNA reads as TGCGCCAGCAGCCGCCGGGCGGGGAGGAAAAACACTGAAGCTTTCTTT.

This clone was picked up a small number of times. The CDR3 reads CASSRPGQTNTEAFF. CDR3 in DNA: TGTGCCAGCTCACGACCGGGACAAACGAACACTGAAGCTTTCTTT. The chain couples TRBV18 to TRBJ1-1; tentatively, D is TRBD1 (6 bases). Germline V CDR1 and CDR2: KGHSH, LQKENI. The CDR3 runs to 15 residues. With 4 bases removed from V and 1 base from J, the gap between germline ends came to 13 bases.

The rearrangement links TRBV29-1 to TRBJ2-5; 8 positions agree with TRBD1. Germline-derived CDR1 and CDR2 are SQVTM and ANQGSEA. This CDR3 comprises 14 residues. The J segment lost 4 bases and the V segment lost 6 bases, leaving 10 bases of the junction unmatched. CDR3 in amino acids: CSVGWDRLGETQYF. In DNA, the CDR3 is TGCAGCGTGGGGTGGGACAGGCTTGGAGAGACCCAGTACTTC.

The chain carries TRBV5-4 and TRBJ2-1, with TRBD2 matching 12 bases. V was clipped by 3 bases and J by 6 bases; unmatched bases: 4. This CDR3 region has 15 residues. CDR1 and CDR2 from the germline V gene are SGHNT and YYREEE (reference sequence). CDR3 amino acids: CASSSLAGGPNEQFF. DNA for the CDR3: TGTGCCAGCAGCTCCCTAGCGGGGGGGCCCAATGAGCAGTTCTTC.

This clone has a single count. This rearrangement joins TRBV3-1 (or the pseudogene TRBV3-2) to TRBJ2-1, with D perhaps TRBD1 (6 bases). Trimming removed 2 bases at V and 9 bases at J, with 17 bases between. Germline assignment: CDR1 LGHDT and CDR2 YNNKEL (reference sequence). This CDR3 has 15 residues. The CDR3 DNA reads TGTGCCAGCAGCCAATTCCTCTTACAGGGCGGTGAGCAGTTCTTC. As protein: CASSQFLLQGGEQFF.

This clone was recorded once. The chain couples TRBV15 to TRBJ1-4, with 10 bases lining up with TRBD1. The CDR3 sequence is 16 residues long. V gave up 4 bases and J gave up 2 bases; unmatched junction bases: 4. Germline CDR1 reads LNHNV; CDR2 reads YYDKDF (reference sequence). DNA for the CDR3: TGTGCCACCAGCACTCGACAGGGGGCGACTAATGAAAAACTGTTTTTT. Protein sequence: CATSTRQGATNEKLFF.

J is TRBJ2-2 and V is TRBV7-3, with unresolved D. Germline CDR1 is SGHTA and CDR2 is FQGTGA. Trimming removed 1 base from V and 1 base from J, with 4 bases in between. CDR3 size: 14 residues. CDR3 coding DNA: TGTGCCAGCAGCTTAAGCGGGAACACCGGGGAGCTGTTTTTT. Amino acid sequence: CASSLSGNTGELFF.

The chain uses TRBV28 and TRBJ1-5; the D gene is possibly TRBD1 (5 bases). V lost 6 bases and J lost 2, with 17 bases in between. The CDR3 extends over 16 amino acids. Germline CDR1 MDHEN, CDR2 SYDVKM. The CDR3 DNA reads as TGTGCCAGCAGCCCATTACGGGGAGGGGGCAATCAGCCCCAGCATTTT. Translating it yields CASSPLRGGGNQPQHF.